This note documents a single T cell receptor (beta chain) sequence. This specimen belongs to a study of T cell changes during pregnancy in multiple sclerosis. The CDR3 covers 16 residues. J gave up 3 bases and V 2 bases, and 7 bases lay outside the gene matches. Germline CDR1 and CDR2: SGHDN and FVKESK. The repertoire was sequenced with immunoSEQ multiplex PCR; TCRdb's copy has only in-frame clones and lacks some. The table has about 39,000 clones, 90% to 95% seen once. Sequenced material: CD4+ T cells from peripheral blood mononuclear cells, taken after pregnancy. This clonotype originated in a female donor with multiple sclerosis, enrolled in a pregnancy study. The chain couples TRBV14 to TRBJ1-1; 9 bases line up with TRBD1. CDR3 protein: CASSQYPDRGDTEAFF. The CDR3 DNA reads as TGTGCCAGCAGCCAATACCCGGACAGGGGAGACACTGAAGCTTTCTTT.